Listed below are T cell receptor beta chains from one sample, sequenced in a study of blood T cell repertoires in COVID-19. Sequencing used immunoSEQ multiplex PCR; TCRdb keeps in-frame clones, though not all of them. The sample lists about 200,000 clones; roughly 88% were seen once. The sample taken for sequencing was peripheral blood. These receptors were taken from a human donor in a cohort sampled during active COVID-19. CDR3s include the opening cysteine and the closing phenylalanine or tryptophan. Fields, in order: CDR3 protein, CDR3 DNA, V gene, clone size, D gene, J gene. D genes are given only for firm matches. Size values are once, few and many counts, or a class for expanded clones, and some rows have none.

CDR3 protein: CASRSGTGAHGGNEKLFF
CDR3 DNA: TGTGCCAGCAGGTCCGGGACAGGGGCTCACGGAGGTAATGAAAAACTGTTTTTT
V gene: TRBV28
clone size: NA
D gene: TRBD1
J gene: TRBJ1-4

CDR3 protein: CASSQGEWSYEQYF
CDR3 DNA: TGCGCCAGCAGCCAAGGCGAGTGGTCCTACGAGCAGTACTTC
V gene: TRBV4-1
clone size: NA
D gene: NA
J gene: TRBJ2-7

CDR3 protein: CASSLRWMGQINNEQFF
CDR3 DNA: TGTGCCAGCAGTCTCAGGTGGATGGGACAGATAAACAATGAGCAGTTCTTC
V gene: TRBV6-6
clone size: NA
D gene: TRBD1
J gene: TRBJ2-1

CDR3 protein: CASSFGGSSYEQYF
CDR3 DNA: TGTGCCAGCTCTTTCGGGGGATCCTCCTACGAGCAGTACTTC
V gene: TRBV18
clone size: many
D gene: NA
J gene: TRBJ2-7

CDR3 protein: CASSGPGQGFNEQFF
CDR3 DNA: TGTGCCAGCAGTGGACCGGGACAGGGGTTTAATGAGCAGTTCTTC
V gene: TRBV28
clone size: NA
D gene: TRBD1
J gene: TRBJ2-1

CDR3 protein: CASSERAGTEAFF
CDR3 DNA: TGCGCCAGCAGTGAGCGGGCGGGCACTGAAGCTTTCTTT
V gene: TRBV10-1
clone size: NA
D gene: NA
J gene: TRBJ1-1

CDR3 protein: CASSVGPSDIYNEQFF
CDR3 DNA: TGTGCCAGCAGCGTAGGGCCTAGCGATATTTACAATGAGCAGTTCTTC
V gene: TRBV9
clone size: NA
D gene: NA
J gene: TRBJ2-1

CDR3 protein: CASSPRTAADEQYF
CDR3 DNA: TGTGCCAGCAGCCCCCGGACTGCCGCCGACGAGCAGTACTTC
V gene: TRBV7-9
clone size: NA
D gene: NA
J gene: TRBJ2-7

CDR3 protein: CASTAMGREGGYTF
CDR3 DNA: TGTGCCAGCACCGCGATGGGAAGGGAGGGAGGCTACACCTTC
V gene: TRBV2
clone size: NA
D gene: NA
J gene: TRBJ1-2

CDR3 protein: CASSLTGGSNEQYF
CDR3 DNA: TGCGCCAGCAGCTTGACGGGAGGTTCCAACGAGCAGTACTTC
V gene: TRBV5-1
clone size: NA
D gene: TRBD2
J gene: TRBJ2-7

CDR3 protein: CASSLDGTAYGYTF
CDR3 DNA: TGTGCCAGCAGCTTAGATGGGACAGCTTATGGCTACACCTTC
V gene: TRBV5-8
clone size: NA
D gene: TRBD1
J gene: TRBJ1-2

CDR3 protein: CASSRPGQENQPQHF
CDR3 DNA: TGTGCCAGCTCACGTCCGGGACAGGAAAATCAGCCCCAGCATTTT
V gene: TRBV18
clone size: NA
D gene: TRBD1
J gene: TRBJ1-5

CDR3 protein: CASSLVTSGRVAGELFF
CDR3 DNA: TGCGCCAGCAGCTTGGTAACTAGCGGGAGGGTCGCCGGGGAGCTGTTTTTT
V gene: TRBV5-1
clone size: NA
D gene: TRBD2
J gene: TRBJ2-2

CDR3 protein: CATSNPRTGVSYEQYF
CDR3 DNA: TGTGCCACCAGCAACCCTCGGACAGGGGTCTCCTACGAGCAGTACTTC
V gene: TRBV15
clone size: NA
D gene: TRBD1
J gene: TRBJ2-7

CDR3 protein: CASRITGGWSGELFF
CDR3 DNA: TGTGCCAGCAGGATCACAGGGGGCTGGTCCGGGGAGCTGTTTTTT
V gene: TRBV2
clone size: NA
D gene: TRBD1
J gene: TRBJ2-2

CDR3 protein: CASSSAASGSEQFF
CDR3 DNA: TGTGCCAGTAGTTCCGCCGCTAGCGGGAGTGAGCAGTTCTTC
V gene: TRBV19
clone size: NA
D gene: TRBD2
J gene: TRBJ2-1

CDR3 protein: CASSPTGVETQYF
CDR3 DNA: TGTGCCAGCTCGCCTACAGGGGTGGAGACCCAGTACTTC
V gene: TRBV18
clone size: NA
D gene: TRBD1
J gene: TRBJ2-5